These T cell receptor beta chains were read from a single sample in a study of control samples from healthy donors and cancer patients. The protocol was immunoSEQ multiplex PCR, while the TCRdb copy is restricted to in-frame clones and leaves out a portion. The repertoire holds 60,000 to 100,000 clones, around 91% seen once, with over 5.5% in the top ten. The sample comprised blood. The source of these receptors is a man aged 50 to 60 in good health. The CDR3 runs from the conserved cysteine through the conserved F or W. D genes are given only for firm matches. Clone size is given for some rows only: seen once, a few or many times, or a class if the clone is expanded.

v_call	j_call	d_call	clone_size	cdr3_aa	cdr3_nt
TRBV4-2	TRBJ1-2	.	.	CASTGEGNYGYTF	TGTGCCAGCACCGGGGAAGGGAACTATGGCTACACCTTC
TRBV6-5	TRBJ2-7	.	.	CASSITATYEQYF	TGTGCCAGCTCAATTACGGCAACCTACGAGCAGTACTTC
TRBV9	TRBJ1-3	.	.	CASSVRGGSGNTIYF	TGTGCCAGCAGCGTACGAGGAGGGTCCGGAAACACCATATATTTT
TRBV30	TRBJ2-1	.	.	CAWSYRGGNEQFF	TGTGCCTGGAGTTATAGAGGAGGCAATGAGCAGTTCTTC
TRBV19	TRBJ2-7	.	.	CASSIAGQASYEQYF	TGTGCCAGTAGTATAGCAGGGCAGGCATCCTACGAGCAGTACTTC
TRBV7-2	TRBJ1-6	.	once	CASSPGYRLTPLHF	TGTGCCAGCAGCCCCGGTTACAGGCTAACCCCCCTCCACTTT
TRBV3-1/TRBV3-2	TRBJ2-7	.	.	CASSPSERSRTEQYF	TGTGCCAGCAGCCCAAGTGAGCGAAGCAGAACCGAGCAGTACTTC
TRBV7-3	TRBJ2-1	.	.	CASSPTATYNEQFF	TGTGCCAGCAGCCCCACCGCGACCTACAATGAGCAGTTCTTC
TRBV29-1	TRBJ2-1	.	.	CSVGVAGVNEQFF	TGCAGCGTCGGGGTTGCCGGAGTCAATGAGCAGTTCTTC
TRBV19	TRBJ1-2	TRBD1	.	CASSLKPGTAYGYTF	TGTGCCAGTAGTCTGAAACCCGGGACAGCCTATGGCTACACCTTC
TRBV27	TRBJ2-7	TRBD1	once	CASSPGTGYEQYF	TGTGCCAGCAGTCCGGGGACAGGGTACGAGCAGTACTTC
TRBV9	TRBJ1-6	TRBD1	.	CASSVVGTGSSPLHF	TGTGCCAGCAGCGTAGTGGGGACAGGATCCTCTCCCCTCCACTTT
TRBV7-9	TRBJ2-3	.	.	CASSLGFNEGTQYF	TGTGCCAGCAGCTTAGGATTTAACGAGGGTACGCAGTATTTT
TRBV5-4	TRBJ2-1	.	.	CASSNRVGEQFF	TGTGCCAGCAGCAACAGGGTAGGTGAGCAGTTCTTC
TRBV19	TRBJ2-7	TRBD1	few	CASSNGQGSLRQYF	TGTGCCAGTAGTAACGGACAGGGGTCCTTAAGGCAGTACTTC
TRBV27	TRBJ2-3	.	.	CASSPMSGRPDTQYF	TGTGCCAGCAGTCCCATGTCGGGGCGCCCAGATACGCAGTATTTT
TRBV4-3	TRBJ2-7	.	.	CASSQERVAYEQYF	TGCGCCAGCAGCCAAGAAAGAGTTGCCTACGAGCAGTACTTC